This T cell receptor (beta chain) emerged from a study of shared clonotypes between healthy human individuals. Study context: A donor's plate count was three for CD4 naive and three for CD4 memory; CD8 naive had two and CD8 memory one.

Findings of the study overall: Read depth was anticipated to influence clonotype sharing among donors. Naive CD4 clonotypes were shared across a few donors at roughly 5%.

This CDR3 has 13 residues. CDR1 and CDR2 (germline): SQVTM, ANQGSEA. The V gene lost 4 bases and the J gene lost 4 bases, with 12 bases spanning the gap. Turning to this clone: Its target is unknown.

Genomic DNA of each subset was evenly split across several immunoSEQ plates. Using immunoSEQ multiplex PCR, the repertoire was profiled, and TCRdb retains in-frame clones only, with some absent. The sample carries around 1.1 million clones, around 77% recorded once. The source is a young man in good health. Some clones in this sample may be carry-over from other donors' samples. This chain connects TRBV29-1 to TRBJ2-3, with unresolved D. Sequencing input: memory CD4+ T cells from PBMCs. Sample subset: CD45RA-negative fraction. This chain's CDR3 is CSVGPALADTQYF. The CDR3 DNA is TGCAGCGTTGGTCCTGCACTGGCAGATACGCAGTATTTT.